What follows is one T cell receptor (beta chain) and its context. Its antigen is unknown. The source of the sample is a study of OX40 agonist ivuxolimab in advanced cancers. Findings and caveats of the study: Those patients achieving a partial response at 0.1-3.0 mg/kg showed among the lowest clonal expansion.

Germline V gives CDR1 SQVTM, CDR2 ANQGSEA. This CDR3 region has 12 residues. With 4 bases clipped from V and 6 bases from J, the junction kept 3 bases outside the gene matches. Cycle 7 day 1, cycle 4 day 1, and baseline were the timepoints at which blood was sampled. Profiling relied on immunoSEQ multiplex PCR, and the TCRdb table lists in-frame clones only, not all of them. The data show about 91,000 clones, with roughly 87% seen just once and roughly 0.5% held by the top ten. The chain links TRBV29-1 to TRBJ1-2, with 9 bases identical to TRBD1. This material consisted of CD4+ or CD8+ T cells sorted from blood, taken in a trial of the OX40 agonist ivuxolimab. The receptor's source is an adult with an advanced solid tumor such as melanoma, head and neck, liver or kidney cancer. The CDR3 nucleotides read TGCAGCGTTGGGGGACAGGGAGATGGCTACACCTTC. Amino acid sequence: CSVGGQGDGYTF.